These T cell receptor beta chains were read from a single sample in a study of blood T cell repertoires in COVID-19. The table came from immunoSEQ multiplex PCR; TCRdb's copy has only in-frame clones and leaves some out. This sample has roughly 14,000 clones; 87% occur once, and the top ten carry 5% to 6.5%. Material: peripheral blood. These receptors were obtained from a human donor in a cohort sampled during active COVID-19. Both conserved end residues are part of each CDR3. The D gene is left open where the match is weak. Rows give clone size only sometimes, using once, few, many, or a class for an expanded clone.

clone size,V gene,J gene,D gene,CDR3 protein,CDR3 DNA
.,TRBV7-8,TRBJ2-5,.,CASRERTTLGKETQYF,TGTGCCAGCAGGGAACGGACGACGCTCGGGAAAGAGACCCAGTACTTC
few,TRBV5-1,TRBJ1-5,.,CASSPGDSNQPQHF,TGCGCCAGCAGCCCCGGGGATAGCAATCAGCCCCAGCATTTT
.,TRBV2,TRBJ2-1,TRBD2,CASSERGTSNYNEQFF,TGTGCCAGCAGTGAACGCGGGACTAGTAACTACAATGAGCAGTTCTTC
.,TRBV28,TRBJ2-2,.,CASSFSAGTGELFF,TGTGCCAGCAGTTTTTCCGCGGGAACCGGGGAGCTGTTTTTT
.,TRBV7-2,TRBJ1-2,.,CASSLGPGGLGYTF,TGTGCCAGCAGCTTAGGTCCCGGGGGTCTTGGCTACACCTTC
few,TRBV6-5,TRBJ1-1,.,CASSYSQEAFF,TGTGCCAGCAGTTACTCGCAGGAAGCTTTCTTT
.,TRBV30,TRBJ2-1,.,CAAGSGYNEQFF,TGTGCCGCAGGTAGCGGATACAATGAGCAGTTCTTC
.,TRBV9,TRBJ2-5,.,CASSVDPTKETQYF,TGTGCCAGCAGCGTAGACCCGACTAAAGAGACCCAGTACTTC
.,TRBV24-1,TRBJ2-3,.,CATSDFPSQNTDTQYF,TGTGCCACCAGTGATTTTCCTAGTCAGAACACAGATACGCAGTATTTT
few,TRBV19,TRBJ2-1,TRBD2,CASSGLAGVPNEQFF,TGTGCCAGTAGTGGGCTGGCGGGAGTTCCCAATGAGCAGTTCTTC
.,TRBV3-1/TRBV3-2,TRBJ2-2,.,CASKVSGNTGELFF,TGTGCCAGCAAAGTTAGCGGGAACACCGGGGAGCTGTTTTTT
.,TRBV25-1,TRBJ2-2,.,CASSGNRITGELFF,TGTGCCAGCAGTGGCAACAGGATCACCGGGGAGCTGTTTTTT
.,TRBV27,TRBJ1-1,.,CASSKQENTEAFF,TGTGCCAGCAGTAAACAAGAGAACACTGAAGCTTTCTTT
.,TRBV5-1,TRBJ1-1,TRBD1,CASSPRPGGTVNTEAFF,TGCGCCAGCAGCCCCCGGCCTGGCGGGACAGTGAACACTGAAGCTTTCTTT
.,TRBV27,TRBJ1-1,TRBD1,CASYYRRGTGEAFF,TGTGCCAGCTACTATAGGCGGGGGACAGGTGAAGCTTTCTTT
few,TRBV5-1,TRBJ1-6,.,CASSLAGLSDSPLHF,TGCGCCAGCAGCTTGGCAGGGCTATCGGATTCACCCCTCCACTTT
once,TRBV4-1,TRBJ1-1,.,CASSQPGKAEAFF,TGCGCCAGCAGCCAACCAGGGAAGGCTGAAGCTTTCTTT
.,TRBV7-9,TRBJ1-2,TRBD1,CASSLTGGDYGYTF,TGTGCCAGCAGCTTAACAGGGGGCGACTATGGCTACACCTTC
.,TRBV7-2,TRBJ2-5,TRBD1,CASSFTGTGGTQYF,TGTGCCAGCAGCTTCACCGGGACAGGGGGGACCCAGTACTTC
.,TRBV28,TRBJ1-3,.,CASSFTAGNTIYF,TGTGCCAGCAGTTTCACGGCTGGAAACACCATATATTTT